The next 7 T cell receptor beta chains were all read from a single sample in a study of cytomegalovirus exposure and HLA in healthy donors (dated by TCRdb to 2017 to 2019). Receptors were amplified or captured by the immunoSEQ multiplex PCR assay. For the multiplex PCR, a mixture combining 60 forward primers for TCR Vbeta segments and 13 reverse primers for TCR Jbeta segments was used. This is the immuneACCESS table as TCRdb keeps it, with only in-frame sequences that have V and J called. A part of the clones is gone; compared with another copy, unresolved V genes explain less than half, and the rest is unexplained. This sample is represented by some 130,000 clones; around 82% of them were singletons. 11% of the sample goes to the ten largest clones. The source material was PBMCs. These TCRs come from a male donor in good health and CMV-seropositive.

The chain couples TRBV2 to TRBJ1-2; the D is unclear. The length of the CDR3 is 13 residues. V lost 8 bases, J lost 4 bases, and 14 bases lay in between. CDR1 is SNHLY, CDR2 FYNNEI, per germline. CDR3 amino acids: CASVQNWVYGYTF. DNA of the CDR3: TGTGCCAGCGTACAGAATTGGGTCTATGGCTACACCTTC.

V is TRBV5-8 and J is TRBJ1-2; 7 positions agree with TRBD1. The length of the CDR3 is 18 residues. The germline V gene has CDR1 SGHTS and CDR2 YDEGEE. J was trimmed by 0 bases and V by 4 bases; bases with no gene match: 15. The CDR3 DNA is TGTGCCAGCAGCGCGCGACAGGGTATACAGCTAGCTAACTATGGCTACACCTTC. This sequence encodes CASSARQGIQLANYGYTF.

The chain is built from TRBV5-6 and TRBJ1-5, with a possible D match to TRBD1 (6 bases). There are 13 residues in the CDR3. V was trimmed by 4 bases and J by 5 bases, leaving 10 bases between them. In germline, CDR1 is SGHDT, CDR2 YYEEEE. The CDR3 sequence: CASSVNRDQPQHF. DNA for the CDR3: TGTGCCAGCAGCGTAAACAGGGATCAGCCCCAGCATTTT.

V and J are TRBV7-3 and TRBJ2-2; 8 bases map to TRBD2. Germline loops: CDR1 SGHTA, CDR2 FQGTGA. The CDR3 consists of 15 residues. J gave up 7 bases and V 5 bases, and 9 bases lay outside the gene matches. The DNA of the CDR3 is TGTGCCAGCAGCGACCGGGGGGGGGCAAGCGGGGAGCTGTTTTTT. Translation: CASSDRGGASGELFF.

The count of this clone is one. This chain links TRBV10-2 with TRBJ2-5; TRBD2 agrees at 16 bases. The CDR3 sequence is 18 residues long. Per the germline V gene, CDR1 is WSHSY and CDR2 is SAAADI. Trimming at V came to 4 bases and at J to 2 bases, leaving 7 bases not matched to a gene. CDR3 sequence (DNA): TGCGCCAGCAGTGTCCCGGGACTAGCGGGAGGGCCGCAAGAGACCCAGTACTTC. Protein product: CASSVPGLAGGPQETQYF.

This clone was seen many times. V is TRBV5-5 and J is TRBJ2-3, with 12 bases aligning to TRBD2. The germline V gene encodes CDR1 SGHKS and CDR2 YYEKEE (reference sequence). Losses at the gene ends were 9 bases for V and 4 bases for J; bases not matched to a gene: 9. The CDR3 contains 15 residues. The CDR3 loop is CATAPGLAGSDTQYF. The CDR3 DNA sequence: TGTGCCACCGCCCCAGGACTAGCGGGGTCAGATACGCAGTATTTT.

J is TRBJ2-1 and V is TRBV5-4, with 9 bases that match TRBD1. The germline V gene encodes CDR1 SGHNT and CDR2 YYREEE (reference sequence). The CDR3 loop spans 15 amino acids. V trimming: 3 bases; J trimming: 8 bases; junction bases outside the gene matches: 9. CDR3: CASSSPQGAEDEQFF. CDR3 sequence (DNA): TGTGCCAGCAGCTCCCCACAGGGGGCTGAAGATGAGCAGTTCTTC.